This entry describes one T cell receptor (beta chain). What it recognizes is unknown. Using immunoSEQ multiplex PCR, the repertoire was profiled, and TCRdb retains in-frame clones only, with some absent. The data show roughly 67,000 clones, 92% seen once. The sample belongs to a study of OX40 agonist ivuxolimab in advanced cancers. Looking at the study overall: Partial responses, seen in three patients, involved one hepatocellular carcinoma and two cutaneous melanomas.

Germline CDR1 and CDR2: SNHLY and FYNNEI. The CDR3 covers 14 residues. Trimming removed 5 bases from V and 7 bases from J; junction bases left unmatched: 6. Whole-study results and caveats: It was also the case that some nonresponders had low normalized T-cell clonal expansion.

The sequences come from CD4+ or CD8+ T cells sorted from blood, collected in a trial of the OX40 agonist ivuxolimab. V and J are TRBV2 and TRBJ1-4; 8 nucleotides match TRBD1. The clonotype comes from an adult with an advanced solid tumor such as melanoma, head and neck, liver or kidney cancer. Here the CDR3 DNA reads TGTGCCAGCAGTTTCCAGGGGGCCGGTGAAAAACTGTTTTTT. Amino acid sequence: CASSFQGAGEKLFF.